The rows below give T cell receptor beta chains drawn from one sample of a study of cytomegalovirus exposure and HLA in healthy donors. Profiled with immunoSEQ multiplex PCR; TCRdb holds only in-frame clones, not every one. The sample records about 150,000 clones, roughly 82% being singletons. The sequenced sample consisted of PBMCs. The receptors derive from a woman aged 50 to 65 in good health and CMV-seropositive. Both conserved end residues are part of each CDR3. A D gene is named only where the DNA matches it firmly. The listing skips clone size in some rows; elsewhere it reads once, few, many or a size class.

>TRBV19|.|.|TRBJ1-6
TGTGCCAGTAGTGGCGAAACTAGTGGTTCACCCCTCCACTTT
CASSGETSGSPLHF
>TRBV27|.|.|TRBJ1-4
TGTGCCAGCAGTTTATCGTTGGGACACTCCAATGAAAAACTGTTTTTT
CASSLSLGHSNEKLFF
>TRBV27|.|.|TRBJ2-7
TGTGCCAGCAGGTCCGGGGACAAGGGGAGCTACGAGCAGTACTTC
CASRSGDKGSYEQYF
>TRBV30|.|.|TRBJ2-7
TGTGCCTGGAGTGGTTCCGCGGGAAACTTCTACGAGCAGTACTTC
CAWSGSAGNFYEQYF
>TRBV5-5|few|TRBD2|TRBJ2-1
TGTGCCAGCAGCTTAAAGCGGGGGCCCACCTACAATGAGCAGTTCTTC
CASSLKRGPTYNEQFF
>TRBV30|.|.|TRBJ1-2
TGTGCCTTCGTTGGAGACAGACGGTCTGGCTACACCTTC
CAFVGDRRSGYTF
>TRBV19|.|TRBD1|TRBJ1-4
TGTGCCAGTACCAGGGGGACTAATGAAAAACTGTTTTTT
CASTRGTNEKLFF
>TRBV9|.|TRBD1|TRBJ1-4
TGTGCCAGCAGCGTAGGACAGGGTAGAGGTGAAAAACTGTTTTTT
CASSVGQGRGEKLFF
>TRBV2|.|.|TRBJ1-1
TGTGCCAGCAGAGGGGGAAAGAGCGCTGAAGCTTTCTTT
CASRGGKSAEAFF
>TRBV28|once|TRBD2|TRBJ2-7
TGTGCCAGCAGCCTTACTAGCGGGGGATCCTACGAGCAGTACTTC
CASSLTSGGSYEQYF
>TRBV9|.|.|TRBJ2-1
TGTGCCAGCAGCTCCTCAGGACGAGGGCTCGGTGAGCAGTTCTTC
CASSSSGRGLGEQFF
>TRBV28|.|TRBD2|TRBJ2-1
TGTGCCAGCAGTTCCCTGACTAGCGGGGGGGCCACTTCCTACAATGAGCAGTTCTTC
CASSSLTSGGATSYNEQFF
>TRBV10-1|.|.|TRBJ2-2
TGCGCCAGCAGTGGTACTAACTCCGGGGAGCTGTTTTTT
CASSGTNSGELFF
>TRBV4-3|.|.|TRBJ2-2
TGCGCCAGCAGCCAGATGCCGGGACTCAACACCGGGGAGCTGTTTTTT
CASSQMPGLNTGELFF
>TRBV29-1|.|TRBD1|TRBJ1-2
TGCAGCGTTGCTGGACAGGGGAGGATCTATGGCTACACCTTC
CSVAGQGRIYGYTF
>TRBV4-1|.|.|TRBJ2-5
TGCGCCAGCAGCCAAGAAGTAACTCGCCAAGAGACCCAGTACTTC
CASSQEVTRQETQYF
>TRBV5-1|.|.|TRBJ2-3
TGCGCCAGCAGCGTGAGACAGTTCTCTAGCACAGATACGCAGTATTTT
CASSVRQFSSTDTQYF
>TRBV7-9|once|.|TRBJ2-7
TGTGCCAGCAGCTCTTTGTACGAGCAGTACTTC
CASSSLYEQYF
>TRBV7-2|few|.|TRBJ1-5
TGTGCCAGCAGCTTTAGGGGAGGGGACGGAGTTCAGCCCCAGCATTTT
CASSFRGGDGVQPQHF
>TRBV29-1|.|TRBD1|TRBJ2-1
TGCAGCGTTGGAGGCGGGGACAGGGGATACAATGAGCAGTTCTTC
CSVGGGDRGYNEQFF
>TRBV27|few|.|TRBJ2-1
TGTGCCAGCAGTTTATCGACAGGTTACAATGAGCAGTTCTTC
CASSLSTGYNEQFF
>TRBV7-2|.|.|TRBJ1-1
TGTGCCAGCACCTCGTGGAACACTGAAGCTTTCTTT
CASTSWNTEAFF
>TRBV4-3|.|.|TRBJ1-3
TGCGCCAGCAGCCAAGATCTAGGCGCAAGCTCTGGAAACACCATATATTTT
CASSQDLGASSGNTIYF
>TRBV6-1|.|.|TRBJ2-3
TGTGCCAGCAGTCCAGGTTTGTTAGCGCATACGCAGTATTTT
CASSPGLLAHTQYF
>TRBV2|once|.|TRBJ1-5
TGTGCCAGCAGTGCCCGGGAGGGTCAGCCCCAGCATTTT
CASSAREGQPQHF
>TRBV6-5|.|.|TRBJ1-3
TGTGCCAGCAGTTACCAGAATTCTGGAAACACCATATATTTT
CASSYQNSGNTIYF
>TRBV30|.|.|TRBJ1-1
TGTGCCTGGAGGAAACGGGGGGACACTGAAGCTTTCTTT
CAWRKRGDTEAFF
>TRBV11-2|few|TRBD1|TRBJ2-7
TGTGCCAGCAGCTTTAGCAGGGACAGGACAACCTACGAGCAGTACTTC
CASSFSRDRTTYEQYF
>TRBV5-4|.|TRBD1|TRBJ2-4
TGTGCCAGCAGCTTGGGAGGGACAGGGGGTACCAAAAACATTCAGTACTTC
CASSLGGTGGTKNIQYF
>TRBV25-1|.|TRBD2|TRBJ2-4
TGTGCCAGCAGTGAATACCGCAGCGGGGGGGACAAAAACATTCAGTACTTC
CASSEYRSGGDKNIQYF
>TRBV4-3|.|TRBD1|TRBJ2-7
TGCGCCAGCAGCCTCGGGACAGGAGTCCACGAGCAGTACTTC
CASSLGTGVHEQYF
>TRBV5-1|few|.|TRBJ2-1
TGCGCCAGCAGCTTGGCCCGGGGCAATGAGCAGTTCTTC
CASSLARGNEQFF
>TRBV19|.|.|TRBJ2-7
TGTGCCAGCAGGGGACCACGGGACGAGCAGTACTTC
CASRGPRDEQYF
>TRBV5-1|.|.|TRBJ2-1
TGCGCCAGCAGCCTTAGCTCCTACAATGAGCAGTTCTTC
CASSLSSYNEQFF
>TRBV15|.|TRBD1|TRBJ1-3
TGTGCCACCAGCAGAGATCAAGTGGGACAGGGGAACCCTGGAAACACCATATATTTT
CATSRDQVGQGNPGNTIYF
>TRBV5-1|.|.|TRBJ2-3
TGCGCCAGCAGCGCCTTCGGGGACTCAGATACGCAGTATTTT
CASSAFGDSDTQYF
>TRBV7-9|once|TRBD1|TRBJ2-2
TGTTCCAGCAGCTTAGAAAACAGGGGAACCGGGGAGCTGTTTTTT
CSSSLENRGTGELFF
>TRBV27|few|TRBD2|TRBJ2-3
TGTGCCAGCAGTAAAACTAGCGGGGGTTGGGCGCAGTATTTT
CASSKTSGGWAQYF
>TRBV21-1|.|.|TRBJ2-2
TGTGCCAGCAGCACTTATCGGGGATCTCATATCCTCTCGACCACCGGGGAGCTGTTTTTT
CASSTYRGSHILSTTGELFF
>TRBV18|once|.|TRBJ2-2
TGTGCCAGCTCACCTTTCGGACAGAACACCGGGGAGCTGTTTTTT
CASSPFGQNTGELFF
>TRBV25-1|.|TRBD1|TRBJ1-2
TGTGCCAGCAGGAGCCCCGGACAGGGCGATGGCTACACCTTC
CASRSPGQGDGYTF
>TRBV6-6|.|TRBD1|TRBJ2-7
TGTGCCAGCAGCCGCCAGGGGGTTAACTACGAGCAGTACTTC
CASSRQGVNYEQYF
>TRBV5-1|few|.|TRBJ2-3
TGCGCCAGCAGCTTGCAGCGGAGCACAGATACGCAGTATTTT
CASSLQRSTDTQYF
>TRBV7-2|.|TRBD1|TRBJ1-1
TGTGCCAGCAGCTTGACAGGGGGCCCTAGTACTGAAGCTTTCTTT
CASSLTGGPSTEAFF
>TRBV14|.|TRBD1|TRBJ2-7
TGTGCCAGCAGCCCGTACAGGGGGCGAGCCCACGAGCAGTACTTC
CASSPYRGRAHEQYF
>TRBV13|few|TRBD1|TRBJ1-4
TGTGCCAGCAGCTTAGGACAGGGGCAAGAAAAACTGTTTTTT
CASSLGQGQEKLFF
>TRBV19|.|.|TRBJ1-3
TGTGCCAGCTCGTCCTTTCTCGGAAACACCATATATTTT
CASSSFLGNTIYF
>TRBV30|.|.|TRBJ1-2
TGTGCCTGGAGTGCCCAGGGGAGAGGGGGCTACACCTTC
CAWSAQGRGGYTF
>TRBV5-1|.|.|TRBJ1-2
TGCGCCAGCAGCTTGGGGCTCGGGGGCTATGGCTACACCTTC
CASSLGLGGYGYTF
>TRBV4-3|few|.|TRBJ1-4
TGCGCCAGCAGTCGTCAAATCGGGGCAACTAATGAAAAACTGTTTTTT
CASSRQIGATNEKLFF